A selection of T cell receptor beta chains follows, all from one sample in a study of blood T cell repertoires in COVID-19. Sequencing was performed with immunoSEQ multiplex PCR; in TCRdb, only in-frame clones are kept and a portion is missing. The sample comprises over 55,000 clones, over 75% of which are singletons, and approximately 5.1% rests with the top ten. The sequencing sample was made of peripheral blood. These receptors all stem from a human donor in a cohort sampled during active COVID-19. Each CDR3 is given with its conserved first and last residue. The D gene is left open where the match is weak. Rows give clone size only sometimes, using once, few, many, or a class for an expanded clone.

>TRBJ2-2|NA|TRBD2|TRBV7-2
CASSTRLAERAGELFF
TGTGCCAGCAGCACTAGACTAGCGGAAAGGGCCGGGGAGCTGTTTTTT
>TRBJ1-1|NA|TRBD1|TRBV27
CASSSHRGGNTEAFF
TGTGCCAGCAGTTCCCACAGGGGGGGGAACACTGAAGCTTTCTTT
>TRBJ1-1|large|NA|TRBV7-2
CASSLGGGQGLMNTEAFF
TGTGCCAGCAGCTTAGGGGGCGGGCAGGGACTTATGAACACTGAAGCTTTCTTT
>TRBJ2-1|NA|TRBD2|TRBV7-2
CASSARLAGGPNEQFF
TGTGCCAGCAGCGCCCGACTAGCGGGGGGCCCCAATGAGCAGTTCTTC
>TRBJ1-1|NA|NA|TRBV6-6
CASSPFRSRGVNTEAFF
TGTGCCAGCAGTCCCTTTCGCTCACGGGGGGTGAACACTGAAGCTTTCTTT
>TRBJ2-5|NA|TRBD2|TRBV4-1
CASSRYLGGTSQETQYF
TGCGCCAGCAGCCGTTACCTGGGGGGGACCTCACAAGAGACCCAGTACTTC
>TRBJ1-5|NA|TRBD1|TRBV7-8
CASSRDRGKGQPQHF
TGTGCCAGCAGCCGAGACAGGGGGAAGGGACAGCCCCAGCATTTT
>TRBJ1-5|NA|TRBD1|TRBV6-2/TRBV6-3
CASSTSGTVSSNQPQHF
TGTGCCAGCAGTACCTCCGGGACAGTTAGTAGCAATCAGCCCCAGCATTTT
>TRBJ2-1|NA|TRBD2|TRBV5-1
CASSLALAGVNEQFF
TGCGCCAGCAGCTTGGCTCTAGCGGGGGTCAATGAGCAGTTCTTC
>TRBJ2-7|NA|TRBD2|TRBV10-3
CATKGLAGVYEQYF
TGTGCCACCAAAGGACTAGCGGGAGTCTACGAGCAGTACTTC
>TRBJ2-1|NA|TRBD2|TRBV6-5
CASRIIAGSYNEQFF
TGTGCCAGCAGGATCATAGCGGGGTCCTACAATGAGCAGTTCTTC
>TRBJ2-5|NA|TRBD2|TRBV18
CASSLRLATQETQYF
TGTGCCAGCTCACTGAGACTAGCGACCCAAGAGACCCAGTACTTC
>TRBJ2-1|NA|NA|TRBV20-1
CSAFDPSGQFF
TGCAGTGCTTTTGACCCGTCGGGGCAGTTCTTC
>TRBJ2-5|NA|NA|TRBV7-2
CASSIPRETQYF
TGTGCCAGCAGCATCCCCCGAGAGACCCAGTACTTC
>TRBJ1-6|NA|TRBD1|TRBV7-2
CASSYRGQGNSPLHF
TGTGCCAGCAGCTATAGGGGACAGGGGAATTCACCCCTCCACTTT
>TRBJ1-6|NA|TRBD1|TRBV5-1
CASSLPGGLGSPLHF
TGCGCCAGCAGCTTGCCAGGGGGCCTAGGGTCACCCCTCCACTTT
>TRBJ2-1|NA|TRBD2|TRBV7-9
CASSNGLAGFNEQFF
TGTGCCAGCAGCAACGGACTAGCGGGGTTCAATGAGCAGTTCTTC
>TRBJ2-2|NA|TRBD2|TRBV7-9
CASSSATSGSNTGELFF
TGTGCCAGCAGCTCCGCGACTAGCGGGTCGAACACCGGGGAGCTGTTTTTT
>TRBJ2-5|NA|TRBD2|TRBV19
CASSIMKTSGGQETQYF
TGTGCCAGTAGTATAATGAAGACTAGCGGGGGTCAAGAGACCCAGTACTTC
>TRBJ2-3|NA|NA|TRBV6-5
CASSYRQYTDTQYF
TGTGCCAGCAGTTACCGACAGTACACAGATACGCAGTATTTT
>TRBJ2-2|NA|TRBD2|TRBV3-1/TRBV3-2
CASSQSGTIYTGELFF
TGTGCCAGCAGCCAATCCGGGACTATATACACCGGGGAGCTGTTTTTT
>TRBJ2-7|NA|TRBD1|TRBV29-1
CSVEDRFYEQYF
TGCAGCGTTGAGGACAGGTTTTACGAGCAGTACTTC
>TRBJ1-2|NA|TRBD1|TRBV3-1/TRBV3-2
CASSPRTGPGANNYGYTF
TGTGCCAGCAGTCCAAGGACAGGACCAGGGGCAAATAACTATGGCTACACCTTC
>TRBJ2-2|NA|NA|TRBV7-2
CASRSDSTGELFF
TGTGCCAGCAGAAGCGACTCCACCGGGGAGCTGTTTTTT
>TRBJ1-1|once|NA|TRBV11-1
CASSLSHGGRNTEAFF
TGTGCCAGCAGCTTATCCCACGGGGGGAGGAACACTGAAGCTTTCTTT
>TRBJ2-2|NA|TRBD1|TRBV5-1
CASSFEPGQGTGELFF
TGCGCCAGCAGCTTTGAGCCGGGACAGGGGACCGGGGAGCTGTTTTTT
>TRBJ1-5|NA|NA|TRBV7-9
CASSMERGVGNQPQHF
TGTGCCAGCAGCATGGAGCGGGGGGTTGGCAATCAGCCCCAGCATTTT
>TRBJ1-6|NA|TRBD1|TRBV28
CASRTTGGGNSPLHF
TGTGCCAGCAGGACGACAGGGGGCGGTAATTCACCCCTCCACTTT
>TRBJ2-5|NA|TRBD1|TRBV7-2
CASSLGRQGKRYF
TGTGCCAGCAGCTTAGGGAGACAGGGGAAGAGGTACTTC
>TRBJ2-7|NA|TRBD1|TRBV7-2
CASSLVRQGDYEQYF
TGTGCCAGCAGCTTAGTTAGACAGGGGGACTACGAGCAGTACTTC
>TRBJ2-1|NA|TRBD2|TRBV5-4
CASSWKTSGRGSEQFF
TGTGCCAGCAGCTGGAAGACTAGCGGGAGGGGTAGTGAGCAGTTCTTC
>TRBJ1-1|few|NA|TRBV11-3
CASSLNRNTEAFF
TGTGCCAGCAGCTTAAACAGGAACACTGAAGCTTTCTTT
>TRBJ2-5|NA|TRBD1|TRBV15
CATSRDRAEETQYF
TGTGCCACCAGCAGGGACAGGGCTGAGGAGACCCAGTACTTC
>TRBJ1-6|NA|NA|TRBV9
CASSPTTYNSPLHF
TGTGCCAGCAGCCCGACAACTTATAATTCACCCCTCCACTTT
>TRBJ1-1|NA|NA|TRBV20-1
CSASRGNTEAFF
TGCAGTGCTAGTAGGGGGAACACTGAAGCTTTCTTT
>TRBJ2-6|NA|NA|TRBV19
CASSIVSGANVLTF
TGTGCCAGTAGTATCGTCTCTGGGGCCAACGTCCTGACTTTC
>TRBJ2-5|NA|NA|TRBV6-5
CASSNGQSSVTQYF
TGTGCCAGCAGCAACGGACAGTCCTCTGTGACCCAGTACTTC
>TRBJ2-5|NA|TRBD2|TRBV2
CASSEESGGQETQYF
TGTGCCAGCAGTGAAGAGAGCGGGGGTCAAGAGACCCAGTACTTC
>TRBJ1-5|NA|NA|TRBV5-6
CASSAGPHNQPQHF
TGTGCCAGCAGCGCGGGACCGCACAATCAGCCCCAGCATTTT
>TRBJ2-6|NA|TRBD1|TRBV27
CASSLRQGSSGANVLTF
TGTGCCAGCAGTTTGCGACAGGGCAGCTCTGGGGCCAACGTCCTGACTTTC
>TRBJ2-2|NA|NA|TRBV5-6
CASSLSRQNTGELFF
TGTGCCAGCAGCTTGAGCAGACAGAACACCGGGGAGCTGTTTTTT
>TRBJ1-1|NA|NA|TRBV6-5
CASSYNREGTEAFF
TGTGCCAGCAGTTACAACAGGGAGGGCACTGAAGCTTTCTTT
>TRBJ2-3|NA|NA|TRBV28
CASSLGSFPDTQYF
TGTGCCAGCAGTTTAGGTAGTTTTCCAGATACGCAGTATTTT
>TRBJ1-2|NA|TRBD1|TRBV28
CASSERQGYGYTF
TGTGCCAGCAGTGAGAGACAGGGTTATGGCTACACCTTC
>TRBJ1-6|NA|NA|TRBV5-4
CASSLVPRRSPLHF
TGTGCCAGCAGCTTGGTCCCTAGGAGGTCACCCCTCCACTTT
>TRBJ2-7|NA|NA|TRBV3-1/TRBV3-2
CASSSHTNSYEQYF
TGTGCCAGCAGCTCCCATACAAACTCCTACGAGCAGTACTTC
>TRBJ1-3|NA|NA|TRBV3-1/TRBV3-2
CASSQRTGRNTIYF
TGTGCCAGCAGCCAAAGAACAGGGCGAAACACCATATATTTT
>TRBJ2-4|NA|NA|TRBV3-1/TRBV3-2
CASSQEGQGRTKNIQYF
TGTGCCAGCAGCCAAGAAGGCCAGGGAAGAACCAAAAACATTCAGTACTTC
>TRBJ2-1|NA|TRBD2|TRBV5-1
CASSLALAGGLRDEQFF
TGCGCCAGCAGCTTGGCTCTAGCGGGAGGGCTGAGAGATGAGCAGTTCTTC
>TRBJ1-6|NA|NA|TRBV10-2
CASRQIDNSPLHF
TGCGCCAGCAGACAGATAGATAATTCACCCCTCCACTTT
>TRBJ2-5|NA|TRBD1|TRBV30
CAWSGTGVRKTQYF
TGTGCCTGGTCCGGGACAGGTGTTCGAAAGACCCAGTACTTC
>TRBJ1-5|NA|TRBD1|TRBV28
CASNVGTGGYQPQHF
TGTGCCAGCAACGTCGGGACAGGGGGTTATCAGCCCCAGCATTTT
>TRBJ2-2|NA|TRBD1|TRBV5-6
CASSYRTGMNTGELFF
TGTGCCAGCAGCTATAGGACAGGGATGAACACCGGGGAGCTGTTTTTT
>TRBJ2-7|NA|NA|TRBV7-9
CASSLVGQRYEQYF
TGTGCCAGCAGCTTAGTTGGACAGCGGTACGAGCAGTACTTC
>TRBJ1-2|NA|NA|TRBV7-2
CASSLEGVTGYTF
TGTGCCAGCAGCTTAGAAGGGGTAACTGGCTACACCTTC
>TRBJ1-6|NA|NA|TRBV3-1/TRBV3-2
CASSPDSNSPLHF
TGTGCCAGCAGCCCCGACAGTAATTCACCCCTCCACTTT
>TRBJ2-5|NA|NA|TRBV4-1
CASSQGQVKKETQYF
TGCGCCAGCAGCCAAGGACAGGTAAAGAAAGAGACCCAGTACTTC
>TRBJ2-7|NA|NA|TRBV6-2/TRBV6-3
CASSYSPAPGEQYF
TGTGCCAGCAGTTACTCTCCCGCCCCGGGCGAGCAGTACTTC
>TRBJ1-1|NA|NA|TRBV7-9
CASSFYRVGAFF
TGTGCCAGCAGCTTTTACAGGGTTGGTGCTTTCTTT
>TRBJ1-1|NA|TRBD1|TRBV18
CASSLDRGMNTEAFF
TGTGCCAGCTCCTTGGACAGGGGAATGAACACTGAAGCTTTCTTT